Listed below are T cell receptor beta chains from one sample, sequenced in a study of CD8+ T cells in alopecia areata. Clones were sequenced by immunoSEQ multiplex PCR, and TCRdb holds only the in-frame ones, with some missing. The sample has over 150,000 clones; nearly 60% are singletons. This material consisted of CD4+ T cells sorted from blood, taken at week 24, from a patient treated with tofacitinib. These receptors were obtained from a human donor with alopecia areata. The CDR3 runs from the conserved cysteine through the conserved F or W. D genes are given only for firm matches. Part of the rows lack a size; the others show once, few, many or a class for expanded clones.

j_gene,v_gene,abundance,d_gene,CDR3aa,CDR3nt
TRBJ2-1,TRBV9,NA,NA,CASSVQGYSFREQFF,TGTGCCAGCAGCGTACAGGGGTATTCGTTTCGGGAGCAGTTCTTC
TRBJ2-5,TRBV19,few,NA,CASSIVAEHQETQYF,TGTGCCAGTAGTATAGTGGCGGAACACCAAGAGACCCAGTACTTC
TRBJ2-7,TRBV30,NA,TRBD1,CAWSSTRDSNVYEQYF,TGTGCCTGGAGTTCAACCCGGGACAGCAACGTCTACGAGCAGTACTTC
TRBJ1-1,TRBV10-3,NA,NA,CAIRGTQNTEAFF,TGTGCCATCAGAGGGACACAGAACACTGAAGCTTTCTTT
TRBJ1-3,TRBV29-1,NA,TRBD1,CSVVQGASGNTIYF,TGCAGCGTTGTCCAGGGGGCCTCTGGAAACACCATATATTTT
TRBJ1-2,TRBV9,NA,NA,CASSVASTAYGYTF,TGTGCCAGCAGCGTAGCGTCGACGGCCTATGGCTACACCTTC
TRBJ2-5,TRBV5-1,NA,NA,CASSLIPGSQETQYF,TGCGCCAGCAGCTTGATCCCTGGGAGTCAAGAGACCCAGTACTTC
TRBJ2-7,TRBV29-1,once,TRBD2,CSVDGLAGAAEQYF,TGCAGCGTCGATGGACTAGCGGGAGCGGCCGAGCAGTACTTC
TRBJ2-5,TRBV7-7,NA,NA,CASSLVGGAGETQYF,TGTGCCAGCAGCTTAGTCGGGGGAGCCGGGGAGACCCAGTACTTC
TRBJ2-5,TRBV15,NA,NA,CATSPGETQYF,TGTGCCACCAGCCCGGGAGAGACCCAGTACTTC
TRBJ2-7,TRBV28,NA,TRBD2,CASRGGLAVSYEQYF,TGTGCCAGCAGAGGGGGACTAGCGGTTTCCTACGAGCAGTACTTC
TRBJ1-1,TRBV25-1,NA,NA,CASSGGSTEAFF,TGTGCCAGCAGCGGGGGTTCCACTGAAGCTTTCTTT
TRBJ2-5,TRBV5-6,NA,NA,CASSVRDTETQYF,TGTGCCAGCAGCGTAAGGGATACGGAGACCCAGTACTTC
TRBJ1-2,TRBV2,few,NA,CASSERLNYGYTF,TGTGCCAGCAGTGAGAGACTCAACTATGGCTACACCTTC
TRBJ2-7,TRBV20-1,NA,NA,CSALTGYEQYF,TGCAGTGCTTTGACGGGCTACGAGCAGTACTTC
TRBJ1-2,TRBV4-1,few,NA,CASSQEFNYGYTF,TGCGCCAGCAGCCAAGAGTTTAACTATGGCTACACCTTC
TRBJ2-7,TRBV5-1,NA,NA,CASSLAISESQYF,TGCGCCAGCAGCTTGGCGATAAGTGAGTCTCAGTACTTC
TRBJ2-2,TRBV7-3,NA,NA,CASSQQVAGELFF,TGTGCCAGCAGCCAACAGGTTGCCGGGGAGCTGTTTTTT
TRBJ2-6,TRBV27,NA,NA,CASSSLSSGANVLTF,TGTGCCAGCAGTTCCCTGAGCTCTGGGGCCAACGTCCTGACTTTC
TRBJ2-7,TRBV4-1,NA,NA,CASSLLEKGAPVYEQYF,TGCGCCAGCAGCCTCCTCGAGAAGGGAGCTCCAGTCTACGAGCAGTACTTC
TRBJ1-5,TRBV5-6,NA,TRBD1,CASSLHRGDQPQHF,TGTGCCAGCAGCTTGCACAGGGGTGACCAGCCCCAGCATTTT
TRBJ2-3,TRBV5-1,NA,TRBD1,CASSLKTGGTDTQYF,TGCGCCAGCAGCCTAAAGACAGGGGGAACAGATACGCAGTATTTT
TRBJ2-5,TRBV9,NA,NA,CASSVGTSAETQYF,TGTGCCAGCAGCGTAGGCACTAGTGCCGAGACCCAGTACTTC
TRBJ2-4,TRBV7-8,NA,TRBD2,CASSLGLAGANTLAKNIQYF,TGTGCCAGCAGCTTAGGTTTGGCGGGAGCAAACACCCTAGCCAAAAACATTCAGTACTTC
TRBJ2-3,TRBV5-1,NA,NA,CASSLASPRDTQYF,TGCGCCAGCAGCTTGGCCAGTCCGAGAGATACGCAGTATTTT
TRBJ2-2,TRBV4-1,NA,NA,CASSLGHTNTGELFF,TGCGCCAGCAGCCTAGGACATACCAACACCGGGGAGCTGTTTTTT